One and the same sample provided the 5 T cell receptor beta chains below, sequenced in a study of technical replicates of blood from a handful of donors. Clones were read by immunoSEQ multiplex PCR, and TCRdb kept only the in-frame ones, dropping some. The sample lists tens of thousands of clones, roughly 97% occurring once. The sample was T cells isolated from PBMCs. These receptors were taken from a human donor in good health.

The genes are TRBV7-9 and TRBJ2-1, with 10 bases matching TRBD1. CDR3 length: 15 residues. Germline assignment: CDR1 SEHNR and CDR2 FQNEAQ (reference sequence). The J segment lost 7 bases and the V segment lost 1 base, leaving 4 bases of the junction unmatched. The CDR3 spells CASSLVGTGVNEQFF. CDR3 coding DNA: TGTGCCAGCAGCTTAGTCGGGACAGGGGTTAATGAGCAGTTCTTC.

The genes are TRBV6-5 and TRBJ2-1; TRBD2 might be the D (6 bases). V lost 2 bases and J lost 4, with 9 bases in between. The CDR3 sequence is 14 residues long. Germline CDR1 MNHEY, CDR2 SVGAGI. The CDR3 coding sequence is TGTGCCAGCAGTTACCGTAGCGGTTACAATGAGCAGTTCTTC. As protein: CASSYRSGYNEQFF.

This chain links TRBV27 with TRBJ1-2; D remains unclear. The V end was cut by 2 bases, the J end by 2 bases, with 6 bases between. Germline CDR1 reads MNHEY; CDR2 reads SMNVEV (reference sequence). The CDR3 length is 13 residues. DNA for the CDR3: TGTGCCAGCAGTTTAGACGGGAACTATGGCTACACCTTC. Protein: CASSLDGNYGYTF.

CDR3 nucleotide sequence: TGCGCCAGCAGCCCGGAGACAGGAGGTACTGAAGCTTTCTTT. Its protein product is CASSPETGGTEAFF. The chain recombines TRBV5-1 with TRBJ1-1, with D perhaps TRBD1 (6 bases). CDR1 and CDR2 from the germline V gene are SGHRS and YFSETQ. The CDR3 runs to 14 residues. V lost 4 bases and J lost 5, with 15 bases in between. The complete variable domain, with remaining parts taken from reference TRBV5-1 and TRBJ1-1, reads KAGVTQTPRYLIKTRGQQVTLSCSPISGHRSVSWYQQTPGQGLQFLFEYFSETQRNKGNFPGRFSGRQFSNSRSEMNVSTLELGDSALYLCASSPETGGTEAFFGQGTRLTVV.

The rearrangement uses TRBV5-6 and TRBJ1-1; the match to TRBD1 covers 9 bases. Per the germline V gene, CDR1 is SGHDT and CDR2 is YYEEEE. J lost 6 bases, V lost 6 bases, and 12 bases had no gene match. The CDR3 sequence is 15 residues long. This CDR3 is CASIKDRGQGPEAFF. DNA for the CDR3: TGTGCCAGCATCAAAGATCGGGGACAGGGCCCTGAAGCTTTCTTT.